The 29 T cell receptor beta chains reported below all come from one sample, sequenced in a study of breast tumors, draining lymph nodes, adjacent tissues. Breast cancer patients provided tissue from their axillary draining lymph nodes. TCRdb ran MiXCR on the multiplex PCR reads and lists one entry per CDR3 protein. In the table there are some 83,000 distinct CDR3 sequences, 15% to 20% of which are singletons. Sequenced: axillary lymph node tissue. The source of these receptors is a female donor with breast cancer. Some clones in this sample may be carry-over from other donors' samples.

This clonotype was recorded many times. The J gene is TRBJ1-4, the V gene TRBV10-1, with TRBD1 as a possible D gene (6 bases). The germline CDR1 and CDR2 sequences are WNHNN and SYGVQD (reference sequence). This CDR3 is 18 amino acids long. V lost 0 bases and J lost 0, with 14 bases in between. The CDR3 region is CASSESIGQTATNEKLFF. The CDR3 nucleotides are TGCGCCAGCAGTGAGTCGATAGGACAGACAGCAACTAATGAAAAACTGTTTTTT.

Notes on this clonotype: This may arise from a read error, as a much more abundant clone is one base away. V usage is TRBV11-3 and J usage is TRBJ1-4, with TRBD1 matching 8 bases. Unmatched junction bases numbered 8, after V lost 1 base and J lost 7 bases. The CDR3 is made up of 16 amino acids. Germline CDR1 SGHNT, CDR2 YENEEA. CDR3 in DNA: TGTGCCAGCAGCTTAGTGGTCGACAGGGGAGCTGAAAAACTGTTTTTT. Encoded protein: CASSLVVDRGAEKLFF.

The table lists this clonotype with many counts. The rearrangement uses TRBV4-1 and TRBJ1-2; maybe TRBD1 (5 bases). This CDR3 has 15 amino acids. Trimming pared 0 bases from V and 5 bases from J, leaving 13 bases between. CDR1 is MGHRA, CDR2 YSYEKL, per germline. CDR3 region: CASSQEWDGLYGYTF. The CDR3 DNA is TGCGCCAGCAGCCAAGAATGGGACGGGTTATATGGCTACACCTTC.

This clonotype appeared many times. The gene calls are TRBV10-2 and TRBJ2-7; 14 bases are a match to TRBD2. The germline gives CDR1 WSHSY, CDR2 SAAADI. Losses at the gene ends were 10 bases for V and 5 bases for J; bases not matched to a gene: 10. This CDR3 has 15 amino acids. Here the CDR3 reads CATTTSGRVSDEQYF. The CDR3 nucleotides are TGCGCCACCACGACTAGCGGGAGGGTCAGCGACGAGCAGTACTTC.

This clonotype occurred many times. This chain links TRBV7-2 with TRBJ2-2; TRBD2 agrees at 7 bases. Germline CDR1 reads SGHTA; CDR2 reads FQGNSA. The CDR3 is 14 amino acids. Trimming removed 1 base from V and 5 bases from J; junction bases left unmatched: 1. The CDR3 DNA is TGTGCCAGCAGCTTAGTGGGGGGGACCGGGGAGCTGTTTTTT. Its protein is CASSLVGGTGELFF.

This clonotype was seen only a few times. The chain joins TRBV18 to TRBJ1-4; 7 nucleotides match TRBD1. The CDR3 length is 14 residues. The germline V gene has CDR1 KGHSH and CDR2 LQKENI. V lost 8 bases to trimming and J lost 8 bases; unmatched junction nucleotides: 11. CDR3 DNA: TGTGCCAGCCACGAAACAGGGGCCCACGAAAAACTGTTTTTT. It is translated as CASHETGAHEKLFF. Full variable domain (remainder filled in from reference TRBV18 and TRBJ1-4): NAGVMQNPRHLVRRRGQEARLRCSPMKGHSHVYWYRQLPEEGLKFMVYLQKENIIDESGMPKERFSAEFPKEGPSILRIQQVVRGDSAAYFCASHETGAHEKLFFGSGTQLSVL.

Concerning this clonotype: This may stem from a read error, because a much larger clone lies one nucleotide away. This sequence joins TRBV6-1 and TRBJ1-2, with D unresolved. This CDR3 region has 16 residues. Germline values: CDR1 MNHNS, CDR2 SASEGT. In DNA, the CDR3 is TGTGCCAGCAGTTACAGTTTAACTGACCTTAACTGTGGCTACACCTTC. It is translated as CASSYSLTDLNCGYTF.

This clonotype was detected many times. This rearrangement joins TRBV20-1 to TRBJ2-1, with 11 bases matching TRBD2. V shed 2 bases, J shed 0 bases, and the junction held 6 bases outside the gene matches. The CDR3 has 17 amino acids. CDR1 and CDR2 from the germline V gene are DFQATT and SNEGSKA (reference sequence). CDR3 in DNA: TGCAGTGCTAGATCGGGACTAGCGGACAGCTCCTACAATGAGCAGTTCTTC. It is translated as CSARSGLADSSYNEQFF.

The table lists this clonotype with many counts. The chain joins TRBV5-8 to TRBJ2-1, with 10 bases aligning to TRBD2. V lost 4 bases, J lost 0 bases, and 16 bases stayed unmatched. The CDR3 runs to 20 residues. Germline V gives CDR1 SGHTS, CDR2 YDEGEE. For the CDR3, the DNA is TGTGCCAGCAGCCTGGACCCGGGACTAGCGCCTTACTTCTCCTACAATGAGCAGTTCTTC. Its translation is CASSLDPGLAPYFSYNEQFF.

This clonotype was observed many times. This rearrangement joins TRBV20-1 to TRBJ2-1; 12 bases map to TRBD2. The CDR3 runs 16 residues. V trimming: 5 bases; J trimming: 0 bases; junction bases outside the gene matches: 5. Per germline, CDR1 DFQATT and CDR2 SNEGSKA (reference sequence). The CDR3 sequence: CSASGTSGFSYNEQFF. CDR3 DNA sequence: TGCAGTGCTTCTGGGACTAGCGGGTTCTCCTACAATGAGCAGTTCTTC.

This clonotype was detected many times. The CDR3 nucleotides read TGCGCCAGCAGCAAGGGGCAAGAAGATACGCAGTATTTT. Its protein product is CASSKGQEDTQYF. This sequence joins TRBV5-1 and TRBJ2-3; a weak D match, TRBD1 (5 bases). Trimming left V 4 bases short and J 5 bases short, with 11 bases between. The CDR3 spans 13 residues. Germline V lookup: CDR1 SGHRS, CDR2 YFSETQ.

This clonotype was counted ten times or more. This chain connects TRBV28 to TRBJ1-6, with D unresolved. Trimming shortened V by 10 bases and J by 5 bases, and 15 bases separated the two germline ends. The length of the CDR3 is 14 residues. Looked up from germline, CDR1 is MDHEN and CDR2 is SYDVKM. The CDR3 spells CATRLDGNNSPLHF. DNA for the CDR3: TGTGCCACCAGACTCGATGGCAATAATTCACCCCTCCACTTT.

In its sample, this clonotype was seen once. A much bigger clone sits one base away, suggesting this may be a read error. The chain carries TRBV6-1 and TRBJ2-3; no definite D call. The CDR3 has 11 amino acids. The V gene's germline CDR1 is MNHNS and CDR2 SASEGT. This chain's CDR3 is CVSKDADTQYF. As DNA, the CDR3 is TGTGTCAGCAAGGACGCAGATACGCAGTATTTT.

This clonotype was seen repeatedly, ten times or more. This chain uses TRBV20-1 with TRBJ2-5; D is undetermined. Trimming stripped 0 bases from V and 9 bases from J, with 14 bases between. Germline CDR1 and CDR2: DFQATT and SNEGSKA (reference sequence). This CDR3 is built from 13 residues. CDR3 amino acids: CSARDSRLSAQYF. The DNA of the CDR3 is TGCAGTGCTAGAGACAGCCGGCTTTCGGCCCAGTACTTC.

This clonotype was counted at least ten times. The CDR3 sequence: CATSRDWNSYNEQFF. DNA for the CDR3: TGTGCCACCAGCAGAGATTGGAACTCCTACAATGAGCAGTTCTTC. V gene TRBV15 combines with J gene TRBJ2-1; D is unresolved. The ends were cut back, 0 bases at V and 0 bases at J, with 6 bases in the middle. The germline V gene has CDR1 LNHNV and CDR2 YYDKDF (reference sequence). The CDR3 is 15 amino acids.

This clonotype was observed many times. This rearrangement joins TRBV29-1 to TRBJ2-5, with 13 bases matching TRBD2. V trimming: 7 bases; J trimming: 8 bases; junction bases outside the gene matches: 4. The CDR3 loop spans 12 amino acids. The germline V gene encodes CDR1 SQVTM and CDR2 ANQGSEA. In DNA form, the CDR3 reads TGCAGCGGTGGGACTAGCGGGGATACCCAGTACTTC. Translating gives CSGGTSGDTQYF.

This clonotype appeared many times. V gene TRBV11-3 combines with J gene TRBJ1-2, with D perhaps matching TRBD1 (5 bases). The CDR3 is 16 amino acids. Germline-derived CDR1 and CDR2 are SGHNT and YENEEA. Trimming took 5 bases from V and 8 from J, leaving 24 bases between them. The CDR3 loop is CASSRGGVQGEIGYTF. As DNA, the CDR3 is TGTGCCAGCAGCCGGGGAGGGGTCCAAGGGGAGATCGGCTACACCTTC.

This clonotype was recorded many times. The DNA of the CDR3 is TGTGCCAGCAGTCTCGAGGGACAATATGATACGCAGTATTTT. Amino acid sequence: CASSLEGQYDTQYF. The chain recombines TRBV12-3 or TRBV12-4 with TRBJ2-3; D possibly corresponds to TRBD1 (6 bases). V lost 5 bases and J 6 bases, leaving 15 bases between the germline ends. This CDR3 contains 14 residues.

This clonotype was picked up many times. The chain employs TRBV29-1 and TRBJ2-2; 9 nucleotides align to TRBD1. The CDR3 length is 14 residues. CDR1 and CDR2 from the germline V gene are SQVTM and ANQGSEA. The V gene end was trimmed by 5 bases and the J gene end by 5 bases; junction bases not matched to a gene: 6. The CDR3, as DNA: TGCAGCGTTTCCCAGGGACAGGGTACCGGGGAGCTGTTTTTT. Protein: CSVSQGQGTGELFF.

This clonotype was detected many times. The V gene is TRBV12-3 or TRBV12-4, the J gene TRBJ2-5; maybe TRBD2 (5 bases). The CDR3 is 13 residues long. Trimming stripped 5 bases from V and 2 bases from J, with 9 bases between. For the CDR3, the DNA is TGTGCCAGCAGTCAGGACTCTCAAGAGACCCAGTACTTC. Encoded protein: CASSQDSQETQYF.

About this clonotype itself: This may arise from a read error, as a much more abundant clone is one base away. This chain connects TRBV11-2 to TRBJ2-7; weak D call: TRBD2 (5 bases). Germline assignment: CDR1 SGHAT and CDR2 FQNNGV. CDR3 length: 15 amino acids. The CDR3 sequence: CVSSLEGQRSYEQYF. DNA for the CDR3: TGTGTCAGCAGCTTAGAGGGCCAGCGGAGCTACGAGCAGTACTTC.

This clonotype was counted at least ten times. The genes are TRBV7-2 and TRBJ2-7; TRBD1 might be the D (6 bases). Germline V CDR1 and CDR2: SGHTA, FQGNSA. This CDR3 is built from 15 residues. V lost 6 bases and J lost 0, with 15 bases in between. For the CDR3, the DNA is TGTGCCAGCAGACTGAAGGGGGTCCGCTCCTACGAGCAGTACTTC. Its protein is CASRLKGVRSYEQYF.

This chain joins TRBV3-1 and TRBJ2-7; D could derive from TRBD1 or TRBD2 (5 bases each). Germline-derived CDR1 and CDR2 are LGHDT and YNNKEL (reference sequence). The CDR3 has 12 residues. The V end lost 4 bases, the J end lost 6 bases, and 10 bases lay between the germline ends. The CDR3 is CASSRDVREQYF. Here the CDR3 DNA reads TGTGCCAGCAGCCGGGACGTGCGCGAGCAGTACTTC.

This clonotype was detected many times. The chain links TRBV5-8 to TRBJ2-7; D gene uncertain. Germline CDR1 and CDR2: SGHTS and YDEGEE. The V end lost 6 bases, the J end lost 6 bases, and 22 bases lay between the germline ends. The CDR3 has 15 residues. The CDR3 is CASNANSQGPSEQYF. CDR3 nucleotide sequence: TGTGCCAGCAACGCGAATTCTCAAGGACCTAGCGAGCAGTACTTC.

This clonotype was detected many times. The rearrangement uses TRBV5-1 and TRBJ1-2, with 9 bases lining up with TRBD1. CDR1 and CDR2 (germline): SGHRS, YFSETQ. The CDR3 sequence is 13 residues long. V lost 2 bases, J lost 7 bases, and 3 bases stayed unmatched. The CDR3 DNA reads TGCGCCAGCAGCTTAGGGGACAGGGCTGGCTACACCTTC. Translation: CASSLGDRAGYTF.

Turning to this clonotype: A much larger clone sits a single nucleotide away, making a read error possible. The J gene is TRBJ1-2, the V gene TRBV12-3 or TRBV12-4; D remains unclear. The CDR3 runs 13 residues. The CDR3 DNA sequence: TGTGCCAGCAGTTTCAAGCAGAACTATGGCTACATCTTC. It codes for CASSFKQNYGYIF.

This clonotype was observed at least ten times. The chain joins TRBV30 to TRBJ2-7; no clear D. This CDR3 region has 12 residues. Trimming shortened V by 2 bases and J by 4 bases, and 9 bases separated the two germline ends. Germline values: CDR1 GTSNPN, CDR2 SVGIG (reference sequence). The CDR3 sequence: CAWSRWVYEQYF. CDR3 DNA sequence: TGTGCCTGGAGTCGATGGGTGTACGAGCAGTACTTC.

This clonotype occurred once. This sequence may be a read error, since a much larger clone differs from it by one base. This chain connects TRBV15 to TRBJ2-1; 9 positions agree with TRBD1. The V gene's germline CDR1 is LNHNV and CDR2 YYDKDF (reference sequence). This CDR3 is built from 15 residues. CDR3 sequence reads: CATSPQDRGGNGQFF. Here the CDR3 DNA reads TGTGCCACCAGTCCCCAGGACAGGGGAGGCAATGGGCAGTTCTTC.

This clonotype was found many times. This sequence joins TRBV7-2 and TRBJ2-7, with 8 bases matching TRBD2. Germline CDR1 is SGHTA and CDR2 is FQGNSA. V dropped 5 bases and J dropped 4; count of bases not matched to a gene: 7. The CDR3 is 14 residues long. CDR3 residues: CASSGGLAGYEQYF. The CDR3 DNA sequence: TGTGCCAGCAGCGGAGGACTAGCTGGATACGAGCAGTACTTC.